Following are 5 T cell receptor beta chains from one sample sequenced in a study of T-cell memory formation after mild COVID-19. TCRdb called the 5' RACE reads again in MiXCR, with one record for every CDR3 protein. In the table there are about 350,000 distinct CDR3 sequences, over 25% of which are singletons. Material for sequencing was PBMCs or a T cell subset sorted from them (not recorded which). The receptors were gathered from an adult woman who had mild COVID-19 (a few samples of this study predate the infection). Cell type and time point are not known.

The V call is TRBV12-3 or TRBV12-4, the J call TRBJ1-1; 7 bases are shared with TRBD1. The CDR3 loop spans 14 amino acids. Trimming at V came to 6 bases and at J to 1 base, leaving 5 bases not matched to a gene. The CDR3: CASSLQGTNTEAFF. CDR3 bases: TGTGCCAGCAGCCTACAGGGGACGAACACTGAAGCTTTCTTT.

This clonotype came up a few times. This is likely a read error, given that the CDR3 carries no conserved phenylalanine or tryptophan at its end. The gene calls are TRBV6-2 or TRBV6-3 and TRBJ2-2, with TRBD1 matching over 9 bases. The CDR3 is 19 amino acids. Trimming removed 5 bases from V and 0 bases from J; junction bases left unmatched: 13. Germline V gene data show CDR1 as MNHEY and CDR2 as SVGEGT. The CDR3 coding sequence is TGTGCCAGCAGTCCGTCCGGGACAGGGTTAGTCGCGAACACCGGGGAGCTGTTTCTT. Amino acids: CASSPSGTGLVANTGELFL.

This clonotype was seen only a few times. The gene calls are TRBV24-1 and TRBJ2-1; 8 bases are shared with TRBD2. The V segment lost 4 bases and the J segment 8 bases; nucleotides outside the gene matches: 3. There are 13 residues in the CDR3. Germline CDR1 and CDR2: KGHDR and SFDVKD. The CDR3: CATSDLTSDEQFF. The CDR3 DNA sequence: TGTGCCACCAGTGACTTGACTAGCGATGAGCAGTTCTTC.

The genes are TRBV6-5 and TRBJ1-2; D remains unclear. Germline V lookup: CDR1 MNHEY, CDR2 SVGAGI. The CDR3 totals 16 residues. V was trimmed by 0 bases and J by 2 bases, leaving 13 bases between them. The CDR3 is CASSYSSWKTNYGYTF. The DNA of the CDR3 is TGTGCCAGCAGTTACTCCAGTTGGAAGACCAACTATGGCTACACCTTC.

In its sample, this clonotype was seen a few times. V is TRBV10-3 and J is TRBJ2-1; D possibly corresponds to TRBD1 (6 bases). The germline CDR1 and CDR2 sequences are ENHRY and SYGVKD. The CDR3 is 13 residues long. The V end was cut by 10 bases, the J end by 6 bases, with 16 bases between. The CDR3 DNA reads as TGTGCCACGAGGACAGAAATCGGCAATGAGCAGTTCTTC. Its translation is CATRTEIGNEQFF.